This entry lists 28 T cell receptor beta chains sequenced from one sample in a study of regulatory dendritic cells for organ transplantation. CFSE-labeled sorted T cells met regulatory or mature dendritic cells for four to five days. Their recognized antigens are unknown. The assay was immunoSEQ multiplex PCR, and TCRdb's table has in-frame clones only and misses some. The table has roughly 8,500 clones, roughly 67% seen once. The sequencing input was memory CD4+ T cells from blood cultured with dendritic cells. Stated subset: CD45RO+ memory T cells. All receptors derive from a human donor in good health.

The chain combines TRBV7-9 with TRBJ2-7, with D uncertain. Germline V gene data show CDR1 as SEHNR and CDR2 as FQNEAQ (reference sequence). The ends were cut back, 6 bases at V and 5 bases at J, with 17 bases in the middle. The CDR3 covers 14 residues. The CDR3 spells CASRERLEEDEQYF. CDR3 sequence (DNA): TGTGCCAGCAGAGAGCGTCTTGAAGAAGACGAGCAGTACTTC.

This clone was detected a few times. CDR3 nucleotide sequence: TGTGCCAACCATTTTAGAAGCGGGGGGGCCCCCGTCCCACACAATGAGCAGTTCTTC. Encoded protein: CANHFRSGGAPVPHNEQFF. This chain links TRBV10-3 with TRBJ2-1, with TRBD2 matching over 10 bases. Trimming at V came to 10 bases and at J to 5 bases, leaving 23 bases not matched to a gene. The CDR3 covers 19 residues. Germline V CDR1 and CDR2: ENHRY, SYGVKD.

The chain combines TRBV6-5 with TRBJ1-1; unclear D gene. The CDR3 length is 12 residues. Germline V gene sequence: CDR1 MNHEY, CDR2 SVGAGI. Between the trimmed V and J ends, which lost 5 bases and 11 bases, there was a span of 15 bases. The DNA of the CDR3 is TGTGCCAGCAGTACCCCCAGAGGTGACGCTTTCTTT. The encoded protein is CASSTPRGDAFF.

This chain links TRBV6-5 with TRBJ1-1; D might be TRBD1 (5 bases). V was cut by 7 bases and J by 9 bases, with 18 bases left in between. The CDR3 has 13 amino acids. CDR1 is MNHEY, CDR2 SVGAGI, per germline. The CDR3 DNA is TGTGCCAGCACCACCGCGGGGGGGGGTAAAGCTTTCTTT. Amino acids: CASTTAGGGKAFF.

V is TRBV19 and J is TRBJ2-1; TRBD1 agrees at 7 bases. The CDR3 is 17 residues long. Germline V gives CDR1 LNHDA, CDR2 SQIVND (reference sequence). V was clipped by 7 bases and J by 7 bases; unmatched bases: 19. CDR3 protein: CASTPGTARAGKNEQFF. In DNA, the CDR3 is TGTGCCAGTACCCCCGGGACAGCCCGGGCTGGGAAGAATGAGCAGTTCTTC. The full variable domain, in which reference TRBV19 and TRBJ2-1 provide the parts outside the CDR3, is DGGITQSPKYLFRKEGQNVTLSCEQNLNHDAMYWYRQDPGQGLRLIYYSQIVNDFQKGDIAEGYSVSREKKESFPLTVTSAQKNPTAFYLCASTPGTARAGKNEQFFGPGTRLTVL.

The V call is TRBV5-1, the J call TRBJ2-2, with 7 nucleotides matching TRBD1. The germline gives CDR1 SGHRS, CDR2 YFSETQ. The trim removed 4 bases at V and 4 bases at J, leaving 7 bases unmatched. This CDR3 comprises 15 residues. CDR3 in amino acids: CASSPGQPGTGELFF. CDR3 in DNA: TGCGCCAGCAGCCCGGGACAGCCGGGCACCGGGGAGCTGTTTTTT.

V and J are TRBV7-2 and TRBJ1-4; D may be TRBD1 (6 bases). Germline CDR1 reads SGHTA; CDR2 reads FQGNSA. The CDR3 covers 17 residues. The V end lost 1 base, the J end lost 7 bases, and 19 bases lay between the germline ends. The CDR3: CASSLGRGRGVGEKLFF. The CDR3 nucleotides read TGTGCCAGCAGCTTAGGTCGGGGCAGGGGTGTAGGTGAAAAACTGTTTTTT.

This chain joins TRBV10-3 and TRBJ1-3; D call uncertain. There are 13 residues in the CDR3. Looked up from germline, CDR1 is ENHRY and CDR2 is SYGVKD. Trimming pared 9 bases from V and 0 bases from J, leaving 9 bases between. The CDR3 reads CAIRSSSGNTIYF. The DNA of the CDR3 is TGTGCCATAAGGAGTAGCTCTGGAAACACCATATATTTT.

The V and J genes are TRBV7-2 and TRBJ2-1; TRBD2 matches 9 bases. V dropped 4 bases and J dropped 8; count of bases not matched to a gene: 6. Germline V gene lookup returns CDR1 SGHTA and CDR2 FQGNSA. This CDR3 contains 14 residues. The CDR3 DNA follows: TGTGCCAGCAGCTCGCGGGGGGGCCGGGATGAGCAGTTCTTC. It codes for CASSSRGGRDEQFF.

This clone occurred once. The gene calls are TRBV5-1 and TRBJ2-7, with TRBD1 matching over 7 bases. CDR3 length equals 13 residues. The germline CDR1 and CDR2 sequences are SGHRS and YFSETQ. Trimming removed 0 bases from V and 7 bases from J; junction bases left unmatched: 4. The CDR3 here is CASSLEGAGEQYF. The CDR3 region has the DNA TGCGCCAGCAGCTTGGAGGGGGCAGGGGAGCAGTACTTC.

The chain recombines TRBV4-3 with TRBJ1-3, with unresolved D. The germline V gene has CDR1 LGHNA and CDR2 YSLEER. V lost 4 bases, J lost 8 bases, and 15 bases lay in between. The CDR3 is 14 residues long. The CDR3 here is CASSPQALFDTIYF. The CDR3 DNA reads as TGCGCCAGCAGCCCTCAGGCGCTATTCGACACCATATATTTT.

With regard to this clone: The same CDR3 arises from other DNA sequences in this sample as well. The V call is TRBV6-6, the J call TRBJ1-6; D possibly corresponds to TRBD1 (6 bases). The CDR3 is made up of 13 amino acids. Trimming stripped 5 bases from V and 10 bases from J, with 12 bases between. Germline V gives CDR1 MNHNY, CDR2 SVGAGI (reference sequence). CDR3 bases: TGTGCCAGCAGTACTCGACAGGAGTCACCCCTCCACTTT. Translation: CASSTRQESPLHF.

This clone turned up a few times. This sequence joins TRBV20-1 and TRBJ1-1; tentative D call: TRBD1 (6 bases). The CDR3 consists of 11 residues. Germline V gene lookup returns CDR1 DFQATT and CDR2 SNEGSKA (reference sequence). Between the trimmed V and J ends, which lost 6 bases and 7 bases, there was a span of 12 bases. CDR3 in amino acids: CSATRGSEAFF. DNA of the CDR3: TGCAGTGCAACCAGGGGCAGTGAAGCTTTCTTT.

The rearrangement uses TRBV4-2 and TRBJ1-4; D is undetermined. The CDR3 has 16 residues. V was clipped by 4 bases and J by 3 bases, with 15 bases between them. Germline assignment: CDR1 LGHNA and CDR2 YNFKEQ. This CDR3 reads CASSPNGGLANEKLFF. For the CDR3, the DNA is TGTGCCAGCAGCCCCAATGGCGGATTGGCTAATGAAAAACTGTTTTTT.

The V call is TRBV19, the J call TRBJ1-5; D unresolved. This CDR3 spans 15 amino acids. Germline V gene data show CDR1 as LNHDA and CDR2 as SQIVND (reference sequence). The ends were cut back, 5 bases at V and 7 bases at J, with 18 bases in the middle. CDR3 sequence (DNA): TGTGCCAGTAGTTTCGACGGTTTCTCGGGACAGCCCCAGCATTTT. Amino acid sequence: CASSFDGFSGQPQHF. The complete variable domain, with remaining parts taken from reference TRBV19 and TRBJ1-5, reads DGGITQSPKYLFRKEGQNVTLSCEQNLNHDAMYWYRQDPGQGLRLIYYSQIVNDFQKGDIAEGYSVSREKKESFPLTVTSAQKNPTAFYLCASSFDGFSGQPQHFGDGTRLSIL.

This clone was observed a few times. The chain carries TRBV19 and TRBJ1-3; maybe TRBD1 (5 bases). The germline gives CDR1 LNHDA, CDR2 SQIVND (reference sequence). Trimming took off 4 bases at V and 0 bases at J, with 10 bases between the two ends. The CDR3 extends over 15 amino acids. CDR3 protein: CASSNHRSSGNTIYF. The CDR3 DNA is TGTGCCAGTAGTAATCACAGGAGCTCTGGAAACACCATATATTTT.

This rearrangement joins TRBV29-1 to TRBJ2-5, with 10 bases fitting TRBD2. V dropped 4 bases and J dropped 4; count of bases not matched to a gene: 3. The germline CDR1 and CDR2 sequences are SQVTM and ANQGSEA. The CDR3 is 13 residues long. CDR3 sequence reads: CSVGASGGETQYF. For the CDR3, the DNA is TGCAGCGTTGGGGCTAGCGGGGGAGAGACCCAGTACTTC.

As concerns this clone: A read error may produce the germline difference seen at one junction end. CDR3: CASSLGNQRGETQYF. CDR3 bases: TGTGCTAGCAGCTTAGGTAACCAGCGGGGGGAGACCCAGTACTTC. The chain uses TRBV7-7 and TRBJ2-5; 8 positions match TRBD2. The CDR3 is 15 residues long. CDR1 is SSHAT, CDR2 FNYEAQ, per germline (reference sequence). Full variable domain (remainder filled in from reference TRBV7-7 and TRBJ2-5): GAGVSQSPRYKVTKRGQDVTLRCDPISSHATLYWYQQALGQGPEFLTYFNYEAQPDKSGLPSDRFSAERPEGSISTLTIQRTEQRDSAMYRCASSLGNQRGETQYFGPGTRLLVL.

This clone was detected a few times. V is TRBV6-4 and J is TRBJ1-2, with TRBD1 matching 10 bases. Germline CDR1 MRHNA, CDR2 SNTAGT. Trimming took 2 bases from V and 5 from J; bases not matched to a gene: 2. This CDR3 has 14 residues. In nucleotides, the CDR3 is TGTGCCAGCAGTGACCCGGGACAGGGGTATGGCTACACCTTC. Encoded protein: CASSDPGQGYGYTF.

The sample holds a few counts of this clone. The V gene is TRBV29-1, the J gene TRBJ2-3, with 14 bases identical to TRBD2. From germline, CDR1 is SQVTM and CDR2 ANQGSEA. J lost 4 bases, V lost 3 bases, and 0 bases had no gene match. The CDR3 covers 14 residues. CDR3 bases: TGCAGCGTTGAGACTAGCGGGGGGGCAGATACGCAGTATTTT. Translation: CSVETSGGADTQYF.

This clone was recorded only once. CDR3 DNA: TGCAGCTCAAGACTAGCGGGGGGCCGGAGTGAGCAGTTCTTC. As protein: CSSRLAGGRSEQFF. The chain recombines TRBV29-1 with TRBJ2-1; 13 bases are shared with TRBD2. With 8 bases clipped from V and 9 bases from J, the junction kept 10 bases outside the gene matches. The V gene's germline CDR1 is SQVTM and CDR2 ANQGSEA. The CDR3 is 14 residues long.

This clone was counted between two and nine times. V is TRBV7-9 and J is TRBJ1-1, with 8 bases that match TRBD1. The CDR3 is made up of 14 amino acids. Germline CDR1 and CDR2: SEHNR and FQNEAQ (reference sequence). V lost 6 bases to trimming and J lost 4 bases; unmatched junction nucleotides: 7. CDR3 sequence: CASSKQQGGTEAFF. CDR3 DNA sequence: TGTGCCAGCAGTAAACAACAGGGGGGCACTGAAGCTTTCTTT.

The chain recombines TRBV20-1 with TRBJ1-1; D unclear. The length of the CDR3 is 8 residues. CDR1 and CDR2 from the germline V gene are DFQATT and SNEGSKA (reference sequence). V dropped 4 bases and J dropped 11 bases, with 5 bases sitting between them. The CDR3 sequence is CSANGAFF. The CDR3, as DNA: TGCAGTGCTAACGGGGCTTTCTTT.

There are a few counts of this clone. This sequence joins TRBV18 and TRBJ2-5; a possible D gene is TRBD1 (5 bases). Between the trimmed V and J ends, which lost 6 bases and 1 base, there was a span of 12 bases. The CDR3 sequence is 14 residues long. CDR1 and CDR2 from the germline V gene are KGHSH and LQKENI. The DNA of the CDR3 is TGTGCCAGCTCCGTTCAGGGTGTCCAAGAGACCCAGTACTTC. The encoded protein is CASSVQGVQETQYF. Drawing the rest from reference TRBV18 and TRBJ2-5, the complete variable domain is NAGVMQNPRHLVRRRGQEARLRCSPMKGHSHVYWYRQLPEEGLKFMVYLQKENIIDESGMPKERFSAEFPKEGPSILRIQQVVRGDSAAYFCASSVQGVQETQYFGPGTRLLVL.

In this sample, this clone turned up a few times. V is TRBV4-1 and J is TRBJ1-2; 9 bases fit TRBD1. Per germline, CDR1 MGHRA and CDR2 YSYEKL. With 2 bases clipped from V and 5 bases from J, the junction kept 15 bases outside the gene matches. The CDR3 sequence is 18 residues long. In DNA, the CDR3 is TGCGCCAGCAGCCAAAGTGGATTAGGACAGGGGAGTTCGTATGGCTACACCTTC. Residues: CASSQSGLGQGSSYGYTF.

The chain combines TRBV6-1 with TRBJ2-3; 9 positions agree with TRBD1. J gave up 3 bases and V 3 bases, and 10 bases lay outside the gene matches. The germline V gene has CDR1 MNHNS and CDR2 SASEGT. The CDR3 is 17 amino acids. The CDR3 DNA reads as TGTGCCAGCAGTGAGTTTCCACCGGGACAGGGTACAGATACGCAGTATTTT. Protein product: CASSEFPPGQGTDTQYF.

The chain combines TRBV2 with TRBJ1-6; D ambiguous. V was cut by 4 bases and J by 5 bases, with 6 bases left in between. Germline CDR1 SNHLY, CDR2 FYNNEI. This CDR3 contains 13 residues. CDR3 DNA: TGTGCCAGCAGTGGGCACGATAATTCACCCCTCCACTTT. Protein: CASSGHDNSPLHF.

This clone was counted between two and nine times. V usage is TRBV6-1 and J usage is TRBJ2-7; D not certain. The CDR3 is 14 amino acids. The germline gives CDR1 MNHNS, CDR2 SASEGT. V lost 5 bases and J lost 0, with 11 bases in between. The CDR3 reads CASSYSQASYEQYF. The CDR3 DNA sequence: TGTGCCAGCAGTTATTCCCAGGCCTCCTACGAGCAGTACTTC.